This T cell receptor (beta chain) comes out of a study of blood T cell repertoires in COVID-19. In the original analysis: Estimation of nucleated cell counts was performed using reference gene primer amplification. This table comes from immunoSEQ multiplex PCR, and its TCRdb copy is limited to in-frame clones, with some not included. V and J calls and clone size are as listed in that table; D and trimming were resolved from the DNA. Of roughly 180,000 clones listed, less than 85% are singletons. The source material was peripheral blood. The clonotype comes from a woman aged 55-70 years with COVID-19, enrolled during active disease.

CDR3 nucleotides: TGCGCCAGCAGTGAGCGGGGGACCTACGAGCAGTACTTC. Translating gives CASSERGTYEQYF. The chain combines TRBV10-2 with TRBJ2-7, with TRBD2 as a possible D gene (6 bases). Germline CDR1 reads WSHSY; CDR2 reads SAAADI. Trimming removed 2 bases from V and 2 bases from J, with 7 bases in between. CDR3 length equals 13 residues.